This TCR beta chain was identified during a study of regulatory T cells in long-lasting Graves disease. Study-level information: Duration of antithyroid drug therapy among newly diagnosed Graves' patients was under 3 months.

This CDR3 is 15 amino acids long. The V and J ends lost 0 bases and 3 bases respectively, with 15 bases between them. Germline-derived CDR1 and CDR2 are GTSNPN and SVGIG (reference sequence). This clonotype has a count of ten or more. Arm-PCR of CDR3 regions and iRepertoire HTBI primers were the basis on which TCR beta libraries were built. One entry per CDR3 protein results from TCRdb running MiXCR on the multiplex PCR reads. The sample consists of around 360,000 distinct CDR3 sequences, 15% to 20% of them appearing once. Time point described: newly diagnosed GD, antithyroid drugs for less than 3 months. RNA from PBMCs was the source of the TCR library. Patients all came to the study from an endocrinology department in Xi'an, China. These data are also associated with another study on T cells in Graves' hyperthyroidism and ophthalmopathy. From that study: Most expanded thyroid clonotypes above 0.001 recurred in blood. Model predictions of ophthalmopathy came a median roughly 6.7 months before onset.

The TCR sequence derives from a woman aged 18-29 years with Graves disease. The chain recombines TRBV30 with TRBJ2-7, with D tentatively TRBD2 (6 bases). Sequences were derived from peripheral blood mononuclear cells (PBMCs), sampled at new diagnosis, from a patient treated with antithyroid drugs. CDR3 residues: CAWSVGGGPIYEQYF. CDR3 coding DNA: TGTGCCTGGAGTGTGGGGGGTGGACCTATCTACGAGCAGTACTTC.